This TCR beta chain was identified in a study of beta chain features in type 1 diabetes. With regard to this clone: As yet, its antigen is unknown.

Germline CDR1 MNHEY, CDR2 SVGAGI. Losses at the gene ends were 2 bases for V and 7 bases for J; bases not matched to a gene: 11. This CDR3 spans 16 amino acids. Sequenced material consisted of expressed TCRB transcripts (all of the isolated RNA was reverse transcribed). Clones were sequenced by immunoSEQ multiplex PCR, and TCRdb holds only the in-frame ones, with some missing. The sample contains 970,000 or so clones, roughly 16% of which appear only once. The study, taken as a whole, reports: Relative to healthy donors, patients appeared to have naive, central memory and Treg TCRB repertoires that were more similar.

Each of the CD4+ naive, central memory, regulatory and stem cell-like memory populations was sorted via CD45RO/CCR7/CD25/CD127/CD95/CD27. The chain couples TRBV6-5 to TRBJ2-1; 7 bases agree with TRBD1. The sequenced sample consisted of naive CD4+ T cells from blood. The sequence derives from a woman in her late teens or twenties in good health. The DNA for the CDR3 is TGTGCCAGCAGTTACCTGGGACAGTCAAGTTGGAATGAGCAGTTCTTC. Translated, it gives CASSYLGQSSWNEQFF.